Following are 15 T cell receptor beta chains from one sample sequenced in a study of blood T cell repertoires in COVID-19. The method was immunoSEQ multiplex PCR; TCRdb's version includes in-frame clones alone and lacks a portion of them. The profile shows 180,000 or so clones, approximately 83% of them singletons. The sequenced material came from peripheral blood. These receptors were taken from a man aged 55 to 69 with acute or convalescent COVID-19.

The rearrangement links TRBV7-9 to TRBJ1-2; 11 nucleotides match TRBD1. The V and J ends lost 6 bases and 9 bases, in that order; junction bases with no gene match: 21. Germline V gene data show CDR1 as SEHNR and CDR2 as FQNEAQ (reference sequence). This CDR3 spans 18 amino acids. The CDR3 sequence is CASSTGTGGWGSVNRYTF. The CDR3 DNA reads TGTGCCAGCAGTACCGGGACAGGGGGATGGGGAAGCGTTAATCGCTACACCTTC.

The rearrangement joins TRBV30 to TRBJ1-5; 10 bases map to TRBD1. CDR1 and CDR2 from the germline V gene are GTSNPN and SVGIG (reference sequence). V was clipped by 3 bases and J by 9 bases; unmatched bases: 11. The CDR3 is 15 amino acids. CDR3 DNA: TGTGCCTGGAGCCGGCCGGGACAGGGGATTACGCCCCAGCATTTT. Protein sequence: CAWSRPGQGITPQHF.

The J gene is TRBJ1-2, the V gene TRBV12-2; no check of the table's D call, TRBD1, against the DNA was made. TRBV12-2 constitutes a pseudogene. This CDR3 has 19 amino acids. The CDR3 protein is CASRLEVAHRDRTNYGYTF. The CDR3 bases are TGTGCAAGTCGCTTAGAAGTGGCCCACCGGGACAGGACTAACTATGGCTACACCTTC.

The genes are TRBV7-9 and TRBJ1-4, with D maybe TRBD1 (6 bases). Trimming removed 5 bases at V and 2 bases at J, with 9 bases between. This CDR3 region has 14 residues. Germline-derived CDR1 and CDR2 are SEHNR and FQNEAQ (reference sequence). In DNA form, the CDR3 reads TGTGCCAGCAGCAAAGACAGGACTAATGAAAAACTGTTTTTT. Its translation is CASSKDRTNEKLFF.

This chain connects TRBV18 to TRBJ2-1; 8 positions agree with TRBD1. The trim removed 0 bases at V and 3 bases at J, leaving 4 bases unmatched. Germline CDR1 and CDR2: KGHSH and LQKENI. The CDR3 has 16 residues. The CDR3 coding sequence is TGTGCCAGCTCACCACCTTCGGGACAGGTCTACAATGAGCAGTTCTTC. It is translated as CASSPPSGQVYNEQFF.

The count of this clone is one. V gene TRBV5-1 combines with J gene TRBJ2-7; 9 bases fit TRBD1. Germline V gene lookup returns CDR1 SGHRS and CDR2 YFSETQ. J lost 3 bases, V lost 5 bases, and 15 bases had no gene match. The CDR3 has 17 amino acids. For the CDR3, the DNA is TGCGCCAGCAGGCGAAGCCCCCCGGGACAGGGTGTCTACGAGCAGTACTTC. As protein: CASRRSPPGQGVYEQYF. The full variable domain, completed using reference TRBV5-1 and TRBJ2-7, is KAGVTQTPRYLIKTRGQQVTLSCSPISGHRSVSWYQQTPGQGLQFLFEYFSETQRNKGNFPGRFSGRQFSNSRSEMNVSTLELGDSALYLCASRRSPPGQGVYEQYFGPGTRLTVT.

The CDR3 loop is CASSLVAEAFF. The CDR3 DNA is TGTGCCAGCAGCCTTGTTGCTGAAGCTTTCTTT. The chain couples TRBV7-9 to TRBJ1-1; no firm D call. CDR1 and CDR2 from the germline V gene are SEHNR and FQNEAQ (reference sequence). The V end lost 5 bases, the J end lost 6 bases, and 7 bases lay between the germline ends. The CDR3 is 11 residues long.

The chain links TRBV6-4 to TRBJ1-2; D is undetermined. Germline values: CDR1 MRHNA, CDR2 SNTAGT. This CDR3 is 12 amino acids long. Trimming took off 2 bases at V and 11 bases at J, with 12 bases between the two ends. The CDR3 DNA sequence: TGTGCCAGCAGTGACACCTACCGGGTTTACACCTTC. The encoded protein is CASSDTYRVYTF.

The chain employs TRBV4-1 and TRBJ1-2; no reliable D call. The CDR3 contains 17 residues. Trimming stripped 1 base from V and 1 base from J, with 16 bases between. In germline, CDR1 is MGHRA, CDR2 YSYEKL. The CDR3, as DNA: TGCGCCAGCAGCCAAGCACAGCAGAGCACCCTTAACTATGGCTACACCTTC. It specifies CASSQAQQSTLNYGYTF.

With regard to this clone: This same CDR3 is encoded by further DNA sequences in the sample. V is TRBV5-6 and J is TRBJ1-1; 9 nucleotides agree with TRBD1. This CDR3 comprises 14 residues. The ends lost 3 bases at V and 2 bases at J; junction bases unmatched: 2. Germline loops: CDR1 SGHDT, CDR2 YYEEEE. CDR3 amino acids: CASSWDRANTEAFF. In nucleotides, the CDR3 is TGTGCCAGCAGCTGGGACAGGGCCAACACTGAAGCTTTCTTT.

The chain combines TRBV25-1 with TRBJ1-5; 8 nucleotides align to TRBD1. V trimming: 6 bases; J trimming: 5 bases; junction bases outside the gene matches: 6. The germline V gene has CDR1 MGHDK and CDR2 SYGVNS. The CDR3 is made up of 14 amino acids. This CDR3 is CASRQTGVDQPQHF. The CDR3 region has the DNA TGTGCCAGCAGACAGACAGGGGTCGATCAGCCCCAGCATTTT.

This clone appeared a few times. This rearrangement joins TRBV11-2 to TRBJ2-1, with 11 bases fitting TRBD2. Per the germline V gene, CDR1 is SGHAT and CDR2 is FQNNGV. The J segment lost 9 bases and the V segment lost 3 bases, leaving 7 bases of the junction unmatched. CDR3 size: 15 residues. The CDR3: CASSFKLAGVVEQFF. Written as DNA, the CDR3 is TGTGCCAGCAGCTTTAAACTAGCGGGAGTGGTTGAGCAGTTCTTC.

This rearrangement joins TRBV7-2 to TRBJ1-5; possibly TRBD1 for D (5 bases). Germline CDR1 is SGHTA and CDR2 is FQGNSA. V dropped 5 bases and J dropped 2 bases, with 13 bases sitting between them. This CDR3 contains 15 residues. CDR3: CASSPRGGGNQPQHF. The CDR3 nucleotides are TGTGCCAGCAGCCCCCGCGGGGGGGGCAATCAGCCCCAGCATTTT. Complete variable domain (other parts from reference TRBV7-2 and TRBJ1-5): GAGVSQSPSNKVTEKGKDVELRCDPISGHTALYWYRQSLGQGLEFLIYFQGNSAPDKSGLPSDRFSAERTGGSVSTLTIQRTQQEDSAVYLCASSPRGGGNQPQHFGDGTRLSIL.

J is TRBJ1-6 and V is TRBV19; a weak D match, TRBD1 (6 bases). Germline V gene data show CDR1 as LNHDA and CDR2 as SQIVND (reference sequence). This CDR3 has 16 amino acids. V lost 9 bases and J 6 bases, leaving 21 bases between the germline ends. The CDR3 loop is CASHPAGGAGNSPLHF. The CDR3, as DNA: TGTGCCAGCCACCCCGCGGGGGGCGCGGGTAATTCACCCCTCCACTTT.

CDR3 in DNA: TGCGCCAGCAGCTTCATCAGTAACACTGAAGCTTTCTTT. Its translation is CASSFISNTEAFF. The chain couples TRBV5-1 to TRBJ1-1; D gene unclear. This CDR3 comprises 13 residues. Germline CDR1 SGHRS, CDR2 YFSETQ. Deletions cut 2 bases from V and 2 bases from J, with 7 bases between.